The next 30 T cell receptor beta chains were all read from a single sample in a study of long-term antiretroviral therapy in people with HIV. A v3.0 immunoSEQ assay was performed at survey level. This table comes from immunoSEQ multiplex PCR, and its TCRdb copy is limited to in-frame clones, with some not included. The table records about 33,000 clones, roughly 96% of them present only once. The material sequenced was unsorted PBMCs, taken roughly 6.9 years after starting antiretroviral therapy. All receptors come from a man aged 25-45 years with HIV.

This chain connects TRBV27 to TRBJ1-2; D remains unclear. Trimming stripped 2 bases from V and 7 bases from J, with 11 bases between. Germline V gives CDR1 MNHEY, CDR2 SMNVEV (reference sequence). The CDR3 runs 13 residues. CDR3 residues: CASSLGPASGYTF. As DNA, the CDR3 is TGTGCCAGCAGTTTAGGGCCAGCTTCTGGCTACACCTTC.

The gene calls are TRBV6-1 and TRBJ2-7; the match to TRBD1 covers 8 bases. Germline V gene lookup returns CDR1 MNHNS and CDR2 SASEGT. With 1 base clipped from V and 4 bases from J, the junction kept 6 bases outside the gene matches. CDR3 length equals 15 residues. Written as DNA, the CDR3 is TGTGCCAGCAGTGAAGAAGGACAGGGACTTTACGAGCAGTACTTC. Its translation is CASSEEGQGLYEQYF.

This sequence joins TRBV27 and TRBJ1-5, with D possibly TRBD1 on 6 matching bases. The CDR3 covers 15 residues. CDR1 is MNHEY and CDR2 is SMNVEV in the germline V gene (reference sequence). V lost 4 bases and J 4 bases, leaving 14 bases between the germline ends. CDR3: CASSSLQGPNQPQHF. Written as DNA, the CDR3 is TGTGCCAGCAGTTCTCTACAGGGTCCGAATCAGCCCCAGCATTTT.

CDR3 DNA sequence: TGTGCCAGCAGCGAGGGGGGTGGCAGTCAAGAGACCCAGTACTTC. This sequence encodes CASSEGGGSQETQYF. The gene calls are TRBV11-3 and TRBJ2-5, with D perhaps being TRBD1 or TRBD2 (6 bases each). V lost 5 bases, J lost 2 bases, and 15 bases lay in between. CDR1 is SGHNT and CDR2 is YENEEA in the germline V gene. CDR3 length: 15 amino acids.

The rearrangement uses TRBV6-1 and TRBJ2-7; 8 bases are a match to TRBD1. The CDR3 totals 13 residues. CDR1 and CDR2 (germline): MNHNS, SASEGT. The J segment lost 5 bases and the V segment lost 6 bases, leaving 6 bases of the junction unmatched. CDR3 nucleotides: TGTGCCAGCAGGACAGGGGATTTCGACGAGCAGTACTTC. This encodes CASRTGDFDEQYF.

The V gene is TRBV7-9, the J gene TRBJ2-7, with 8 bases aligning to TRBD1. The ends lost 5 bases at V and 4 bases at J; junction bases unmatched: 7. This CDR3 contains 14 residues. In germline, CDR1 is SEHNR, CDR2 FQNEAQ (reference sequence). CDR3 in DNA: TGTGCCAGCAGCCCCGGACAGGGTTTTTACGAGCAGTACTTC. Its protein product is CASSPGQGFYEQYF.

This clone was counted only a few times. The V and J genes are TRBV19 and TRBJ1-1; 9 bases map to TRBD1. CDR1 is LNHDA, CDR2 SQIVND, per germline (reference sequence). This CDR3 contains 14 residues. J gave up 9 bases and V 7 bases, and 12 bases lay outside the gene matches. This chain's CDR3 is CASISTGTGNKAFF. Here the CDR3 DNA reads TGTGCCAGTATAAGTACCGGGACAGGGAACAAAGCTTTCTTT.

The CDR3 reads CASSQEGHQGETQYF. The DNA of the CDR3 is TGTGCCAGCAGTCAAGAAGGACATCAGGGAGAGACCCAGTACTTC. The V and J genes are TRBV7-2 and TRBJ2-5; possible D gene TRBD1, 5 bases. Trimming took off 6 bases at V and 4 bases at J, with 18 bases between the two ends. The CDR3 loop spans 15 amino acids. CDR1 and CDR2 from the germline V gene are SGHTA and FQGNSA.

This clone was counted once. The V and J genes are TRBV5-1 and TRBJ2-3; D may be TRBD2 (6 bases). V was pared by 3 bases and J by 2 bases, with 16 bases between. The CDR3 spans 16 residues. From germline, CDR1 is SGHRS and CDR2 YFSETQ. The chain's CDR3 is CASSSDVAAITDTQYF. The CDR3 region has the DNA TGCGCCAGCAGCTCGGACGTAGCGGCAATCACAGATACGCAGTATTTT.

The chain's CDR3 is CASSQFEASGDEQYF. CDR3 nucleotides: TGCGCCAGCAGCCAATTTGAGGCTAGCGGGGACGAGCAGTACTTC. The rearrangement uses TRBV4-1 and TRBJ2-7; 9 positions match TRBD2. Trimming took 2 bases from V and 5 from J; bases not matched to a gene: 7. This CDR3 has 15 residues. Germline CDR1 is MGHRA and CDR2 is YSYEKL.

The chain is built from TRBV6-1 and TRBJ1-1; the D gene is possibly TRBD1 (5 bases). V lost 11 bases and J lost 3, with 16 bases in between. Germline CDR1 is MNHNS and CDR2 is SASEGT. The CDR3 totals 13 residues. The CDR3 protein is CAGAGPWDTEAFF. The CDR3, as DNA: TGTGCCGGCGCAGGGCCGTGGGACACTGAAGCTTTCTTT.

The V and J genes are TRBV5-6 and TRBJ2-6; no clear D. Germline lookup yields CDR1 SGHDT and CDR2 YYEEEE. V dropped 9 bases and J dropped 0 bases, with 25 bases sitting between them. This CDR3 contains 19 residues. The CDR3 DNA sequence: TGTGCCACCGCCCAGGCCGAGGATTGGATGATCTCTGGGGCCAACGTCCTGACTTTC. Its translation is CATAQAEDWMISGANVLTF.

The chain is built from TRBV9 and TRBJ2-7, with 9 nucleotides matching TRBD2. Germline V gene sequence: CDR1 SGDLS, CDR2 YYNGEE. V dropped 3 bases and J dropped 6; count of bases not matched to a gene: 10. The CDR3 spans 15 residues. The CDR3 loop reads CASSEGNSGRVEQYF. The DNA of the CDR3 is TGTGCCAGCAGCGAGGGTAATAGCGGGAGAGTCGAGCAGTACTTC. The full variable domain, rest sourced from reference TRBV9 and TRBJ2-7, is DSGVTQTPKHLITATGQRVTLRCSPRSGDLSVYWYQQSLDQGLQFLIQYYNGEERAKGNILERFSAQQFPDLHSELNLSSLELGDSALYFCASSEGNSGRVEQYFGPGTRLTVT.

CDR3 amino acids: CASTPSGSVTDTQYF. The CDR3 DNA is TGTGCCAGCACCCCCAGCGGGAGTGTTACAGATACGCAGTATTTT. The chain has TRBV11-2 and TRBJ2-3, with 8 bases matching TRBD2. The germline V gene encodes CDR1 SGHAT and CDR2 FQNNGV. The CDR3 covers 15 residues. V gave up 7 bases and J gave up 3 bases; unmatched junction bases: 9. The full variable domain, with the rest looked up from reference TRBV11-2 and TRBJ2-3, is EAGVAQSPRYKIIEKRQSVAFWCNPISGHATLYWYQQILGQGPKLLIQFQNNGVVDDSQLPKDRFSAERLKGVDSTLKIQPAKLEDSAVYLCASTPSGSVTDTQYFGPGTRLTVL.

The rearrangement uses TRBV4-2 and TRBJ2-1, with 8 bases identical to TRBD2. With V trimmed by 1 base and J by 0 bases, 2 bases remained unmatched. Per the germline V gene, CDR1 is LGHNA and CDR2 is YNFKEQ. The CDR3 runs to 16 residues. For the CDR3, the DNA is TGTGCCAGCAGCCAAGCGGGACTAGACTCCTACAATGAGCAGTTCTTC. This gives the protein CASSQAGLDSYNEQFF.

The chain recombines TRBV7-2 with TRBJ2-3; D may be TRBD1 (5 bases). Germline loops: CDR1 SGHTA, CDR2 FQGNSA. Trimming took off 8 bases at V and 4 bases at J, with 13 bases between the two ends. CDR3 length: 13 residues. The CDR3 loop is CASAGRVADTQYF. CDR3 in DNA: TGTGCCAGCGCTGGCAGGGTAGCAGATACGCAGTATTTT.

This clone was picked up one time. The CDR3 is CASRTSGNPLNESSYNEQFF. DNA of the CDR3: TGTGCCAGCAGGACTAGCGGGAACCCTTTGAATGAGAGCTCCTACAATGAGCAGTTCTTC. The chain carries TRBV6-9 and TRBJ2-1, with TRBD2 identical over 11 bases. The CDR3 runs 20 residues. The germline V gene encodes CDR1 MNHGY and CDR2 SVAAGI. V lost 6 bases, J lost 0 bases, and 16 bases stayed unmatched.

The chain employs TRBV19 and TRBJ2-5; 8 bases line up with TRBD2. The V segment lost 0 bases and the J segment 7 bases; nucleotides outside the gene matches: 13. The CDR3 is 17 amino acids. Germline assignment: CDR1 LNHDA and CDR2 SQIVND (reference sequence). CDR3 region: CASSIDLSSGGTGTQYF. The CDR3 nucleotides are TGTGCCAGTAGTATAGATCTTTCCAGCGGGGGTACGGGGACCCAGTACTTC.

The V call is TRBV25-1, the J call TRBJ2-7; D call uncertain. This CDR3 spans 11 amino acids. CDR1 is MGHDK and CDR2 is SYGVNS in the germline V gene. Trimming took off 1 base at V and 9 bases at J, with 7 bases between the two ends. In DNA, the CDR3 is TGTGCCAGCAGTGAATTAACACGGCAGTACTTC. Protein product: CASSELTRQYF.

V usage is TRBV5-4 and J usage is TRBJ2-7; D is unresolved. This CDR3 spans 14 amino acids. Per the germline V gene, CDR1 is SGHNT and CDR2 is YYREEE (reference sequence). Trimming stripped 2 bases from V and 5 bases from J, with 14 bases between. The CDR3 sequence is CASSLHRTRNEQYF. Here the CDR3 DNA reads TGTGCCAGCAGCTTACACCGGACCCGCAACGAGCAGTACTTC.

V usage is TRBV5-4 and J usage is TRBJ2-3; D possibly uses TRBD1 or TRBD2 (5 bases each). The CDR3 has 16 residues. Trimming stripped 0 bases from V and 0 bases from J, with 11 bases between. In germline, CDR1 is SGHNT, CDR2 YYREEE (reference sequence). The CDR3 nucleotides read TGTGCCAGCAGCTTGGAGGTGGGACGTAGCACAGATACGCAGTATTTT. It translates to CASSLEVGRSTDTQYF.

The chain is built from TRBV30 and TRBJ2-5; 7 bases align to TRBD1. Germline assignment: CDR1 GTSNPN and CDR2 SVGIG (reference sequence). The V segment lost 6 bases and the J segment 5 bases; nucleotides outside the gene matches: 6. CDR3 length: 12 residues. The CDR3 loop is CACNRGGETQYF. CDR3 coding DNA: TGTGCCTGTAACAGGGGCGGCGAGACCCAGTACTTC. Supplemented by reference TRBV30 and TRBJ2-5, the full variable domain reads SQTIHQWPATLVQPVGSPLSLECTVEGTSNPNLYWYRQAAGRGLQLLFYSVGIGQISSEVPQNLSASRPQDRQFILSSKKLLLSDSGFYLCACNRGGETQYFGPGTRLLVL.

The chain uses TRBV4-3 and TRBJ2-7, with 9 bases lining up with TRBD1. The J segment lost 7 bases and the V segment lost 3 bases, leaving 13 bases of the junction unmatched. In germline, CDR1 is LGHNA, CDR2 YSLEER. This CDR3 spans 16 amino acids. CDR3 sequence reads: CASSHLTGTGFWEQYF. CDR3 bases: TGCGCCAGCAGCCATTTGACCGGGACAGGGTTTTGGGAGCAGTACTTC.

The CDR3 DNA sequence: TGTGCCACCGCACGTGGAGACACTGAAGCTTTCTTT. This translates into CATARGDTEAFF. This chain links TRBV19 with TRBJ1-1; no clear D. V gave up 10 bases and J gave up 3 bases, with 12 bases separating them. The length of the CDR3 is 12 residues. Germline V gene data show CDR1 as LNHDA and CDR2 as SQIVND (reference sequence).

This chain connects TRBV28 to TRBJ2-5; D is unclear. The V gene lost 4 bases and the J gene lost 7 bases, with 16 bases spanning the gap. This CDR3 has 14 residues. Germline V CDR1 and CDR2: MDHEN, SYDVKM. The DNA of the CDR3 is TGTGCCAGCAGTTCCACCTGGAGTCCTGGGACCCAGTACTTC. It specifies CASSSTWSPGTQYF.

The rearrangement links TRBV6-5 to TRBJ2-7; D is unclear. V lost 6 bases and J lost 5, with 14 bases in between. The germline CDR1 and CDR2 sequences are MNHEY and SVGAGI. The CDR3 spans 13 residues. This CDR3 reads CASRGSWFNEQYF. The CDR3 bases are TGTGCCAGCAGAGGCAGTTGGTTCAACGAGCAGTACTTC.

The J gene is TRBJ2-3, the V gene TRBV5-1; TRBD1 matches 7 bases. The CDR3 extends over 14 amino acids. V gave up 2 bases and J gave up 2 bases; unmatched junction bases: 2. From germline, CDR1 is SGHRS and CDR2 YFSETQ. The CDR3 loop is CASSFGTDTDTQYF. For the CDR3, the DNA is TGCGCCAGCAGCTTCGGGACAGACACAGATACGCAGTATTTT.

The chain employs TRBV10-3 and TRBJ2-7, with D possibly TRBD1 on 5 matching bases. The V and J ends lost 2 bases and 4 bases respectively, with 12 bases between them. Germline V gives CDR1 ENHRY, CDR2 SYGVKD. The CDR3 has 14 residues. In DNA form, the CDR3 reads TGTGCCATCAGTGAGGGGGCCCCCATTTACGAGCAGTACTTC. Translating gives CAISEGAPIYEQYF.

The sample holds one count of this clone. The CDR3 bases are TGTGCCAGCAGCCCGGGGGGAGGAGTTAACTATGGCTACACCTTC. This codes for CASSPGGGVNYGYTF. The chain employs TRBV7-3 and TRBJ1-2; D is perhaps TRBD1 (5 bases). The V gene's germline CDR1 is SGHTA and CDR2 FQGTGA. V was pared by 5 bases and J by 1 base, with 14 bases between. This CDR3 region has 15 residues. The variable domain in full, with the rest retrieved from reference TRBV7-3 and TRBJ1-2, is GAGVSQTPSNKVTEKGKYVELRCDPISGHTALYWYRQSLGQGPEFLIYFQGTGAADDSGLPNDRFFAVRPEGSVSTLKIQRTERGDSAVYLCASSPGGGVNYGYTFGSGTRLTVV.

The chain employs TRBV19 and TRBJ1-2, with 12 bases that match TRBD1. The CDR3 contains 18 residues. The J segment lost 5 bases and the V segment lost 3 bases, leaving 13 bases of the junction unmatched. Germline V CDR1 and CDR2: LNHDA, SQIVND (reference sequence). The CDR3 protein is CASSIAGTGGAVRYGYTF. The CDR3 DNA reads as TGTGCCAGTAGTATTGCAGGGACAGGGGGCGCCGTGCGTTATGGCTACACCTTC. The variable domain in full, completed from reference TRBV19 and TRBJ1-2, reads DGGITQSPKYLFRKEGQNVTLSCEQNLNHDAMYWYRQDPGQGLRLIYYSQIVNDFQKGDIAEGYSVSREKKESFPLTVTSAQKNPTAFYLCASSIAGTGGAVRYGYTFGSGTRLTVV.